The 11 T cell receptor beta chains in this list originate from one sample, sequenced in a study of T cell responses to AZD1222 COVID-19 vaccine. TCRdb's copy holds only in-frame clones and misses some; the assay was immunoSEQ multiplex PCR. The sample lists around 140,000 clones, about nine tenths occurring once. The sample consisted of peripheral blood, taken on day 0 of AZD1222 vaccination. Receptors were obtained from an adult in good health.

The chain joins TRBV7-9 to TRBJ1-1; TRBD1 matches 7 bases. The length of the CDR3 is 14 residues. Germline V lookup: CDR1 SEHNR, CDR2 FQNEAQ (reference sequence). The junction had 10 bases not matched to a gene; V was cut back by 5 bases and J by 7 bases. The CDR3 nucleotides are TGTGCCAGCAGCCCACTGCGCCAGGGGGGTGAAGCTTTCTTT. The encoded protein is CASSPLRQGGEAFF. Complete variable domain (other parts from reference TRBV7-9 and TRBJ1-1): DTGVSQNPRHKITKRGQNVTFRCDPISEHNRLYWYRQTLGQGPEFLTYFQNEAQLEKSRLLSDRFSAERPKGSFSTLEIQRTEQGDSAMYLCASSPLRQGGEAFFGQGTRLTVV.

The chain joins TRBV5-4 to TRBJ1-2; no clear D gene. Germline lookup yields CDR1 SGHNT and CDR2 YYREEE (reference sequence). The CDR3 is 13 amino acids. V gave up 4 bases and J gave up 4 bases, with 11 bases separating them. The chain's CDR3 is CASSPGRFYGYTF. The CDR3 region has the DNA TGTGCCAGCAGCCCAGGACGCTTCTATGGCTACACCTTC. The complete variable domain, with remaining parts taken from reference TRBV5-4 and TRBJ1-2, reads ETGVTQSPTHLIKTRGQQVTLRCSSQSGHNTVSWYQQALGQGPQFIFQYYREEENGRGNFPPRFSGLQFPNYSSELNVNALELDDSALYLCASSPGRFYGYTFGSGTRLTVV.

The chain combines TRBV30 with TRBJ1-2; tentative D call: TRBD1 (6 bases). V was cut by 5 bases and J by 2 bases, with 15 bases left in between. CDR3 length: 14 residues. The germline CDR1 and CDR2 sequences are GTSNPN and SVGIG (reference sequence). DNA of the CDR3: TGTGCCTGGGATGGGGGACACCTAAACTATGGCTACACCTTC. This encodes CAWDGGHLNYGYTF.

The chain combines TRBV6-2 or TRBV6-3 with TRBJ1-5, with D perhaps matching TRBD1 (6 bases). The germline V gene encodes CDR1 MNHEY and CDR2 SVGEGT. Trimming stripped 0 bases from V and 4 bases from J, with 10 bases between. There are 15 residues in the CDR3. For the CDR3, the DNA is TGTGCCAGCAGTTACTCGAGACAGGCAAATCAGCCCCAGCATTTT. It is translated as CASSYSRQANQPQHF.

The chain links TRBV6-1 to TRBJ1-5, with D maybe TRBD1 (5 bases). The CDR3 is made up of 16 amino acids. Trimming stripped 1 base from V and 11 bases from J, with 21 bases between. The germline V gene encodes CDR1 MNHNS and CDR2 SASEGT. CDR3 in amino acids: CASSEGLSGSGRAQHF. The CDR3 DNA is TGTGCCAGCAGTGAAGGTTTATCAGGGTCGGGTCGAGCCCAGCATTTT.

This sequence joins TRBV29-1 and TRBJ1-1; the match to TRBD1 covers 7 bases. V was clipped by 6 bases and J by 4 bases; unmatched bases: 8. Per germline, CDR1 SQVTM and CDR2 ANQGSEA. CDR3 length: 13 amino acids. The CDR3 DNA reads as TGCAGCGTAACAGGGGTAGGAATCACTGAAGCTTTCTTT. As protein: CSVTGVGITEAFF.

A note on this clone: At the DNA level, this CDR3 is encoded by other sequences in the same sample as well. The chain employs TRBV9 and TRBJ2-5; D is perhaps TRBD2 (7 bases). The CDR3 consists of 14 residues. Trimming removed 0 bases at V and 5 bases at J, with 11 bases between. Germline V gene data show CDR1 as SGDLS and CDR2 as YYNGEE. For the CDR3, the DNA is TGTGCCAGCAGCGTAGGAGGGGGGGGCGAGACCCAGTACTTC. Protein product: CASSVGGGGETQYF. The entire variable domain, with the rest obtained from reference TRBV9 and TRBJ2-5, is as follows: DSGVTQTPKHLITATGQRVTLRCSPRSGDLSVYWYQQSLDQGLQFLIQYYNGEERAKGNILERFSAQQFPDLHSELNLSSLELGDSALYFCASSVGGGGETQYFGPGTRLLVL.

Regarding this clone: Other nucleotide sequences in the sample specify the same CDR3. The V gene is TRBV5-1, the J gene TRBJ2-7, with D perhaps matching TRBD1 or TRBD2 (6 bases each). The CDR3 extends over 13 amino acids. Deletions cut 4 bases from V and 2 bases from J, with 10 bases between. Germline assignment: CDR1 SGHRS and CDR2 YFSETQ. CDR3 sequence reads: CASSLGGPYEQYF. Here the CDR3 DNA reads TGCGCCAGCAGCCTTGGGGGGCCCTACGAGCAGTACTTC.

Here the CDR3 reads CASSPSIWTEAFF. For the CDR3, the DNA is TGTGCCAGCAGCCCCAGTATCTGGACTGAAGCTTTCTTT. The chain uses TRBV7-8 and TRBJ1-1; D gene unclear. With 5 bases removed from V and 5 bases from J, the gap between germline ends came to 12 bases. Germline V gives CDR1 SGHVS, CDR2 FQNEAQ. The CDR3 consists of 13 residues.

The rearrangement links TRBV4-2 to TRBJ1-6; tentatively, D is TRBD1 (6 bases). The V gene's germline CDR1 is LGHNA and CDR2 YNFKEQ. Trimming removed 1 base at V and 6 bases at J, with 19 bases between. This CDR3 region has 18 residues. CDR3 nucleotide sequence: TGTGCCAGCAGCCAAGCTGCCGGGGGCGCGGGGATTAATTCACCCCTCCACTTT. It is translated as CASSQAAGGAGINSPLHF.

The DNA of the CDR3 is TGTGCCTGGGGGGACAGTAGATACGAGCAGTACTTC. Amino acids: CAWGDSRYEQYF. The chain couples TRBV30 to TRBJ2-7; 7 bases map to TRBD1. The length of the CDR3 is 12 residues. The V gene end was trimmed by 5 bases and the J gene end by 4 bases; junction bases not matched to a gene: 5. Germline-derived CDR1 and CDR2 are GTSNPN and SVGIG (reference sequence).